This passage covers 27 T cell receptor beta chains from one sample sequenced in a study of post-analysis software for immune sequencing data. Overall study findings and caveats: The five TRBV segments detected at higher frequency in patients than in controls included TRBV5-6, TRBV5-1 and TRBV20-1.

These receptors' targets are unknown. Unique molecular identifiers had been added to the TCR beta cDNA libraries. TCRdb processed the PCR reads anew with MiXCR; each CDR3 protein has one entry. In the table there are hundreds of thousands of distinct CDR3 sequences, roughly 40% of which are singletons. The sequencing sample was made of blood. These receptors all come from a girl aged 2 to 9 with multiple sclerosis.

Points on this clonotype: This may arise from a read error, as a much more abundant clone is one base away. V and J are TRBV29-1 and TRBJ1-2; 7 nucleotides match TRBD1. Losses at the gene ends were 7 bases for V and 3 bases for J; bases not matched to a gene: 5. The germline V gene encodes CDR1 SQVTM and CDR2 ANQGSEA. The CDR3 extends over 12 amino acids. CDR3 in amino acids: CSAIDRDYGYTF. CDR3 sequence (DNA): TGCAGCGCTATCGACAGGGACTATGGCTACACCTTC.

The rearrangement links TRBV20-1 to TRBJ2-7; perhaps TRBD2 as D (6 bases). Germline CDR1 is DFQATT and CDR2 is SNEGSKA (reference sequence). Between the trimmed V and J ends, which lost 3 bases and 7 bases, there was a span of 16 bases. CDR3 length: 13 amino acids. The CDR3 coding sequence is TGCAGTGCTAGTCCTGCAGGGAGGAATGAGCAGTACTTC. Translation gives CSASPAGRNEQYF.

This clonotype was counted between two and nine times. This sequence joins TRBV10-3 and TRBJ2-7; a weak D match, TRBD1 (6 bases). There are 12 residues in the CDR3. Trimming took 7 bases from V and 6 from J, leaving 13 bases between them. Germline assignment: CDR1 ENHRY and CDR2 SYGVKD. CDR3 protein: CAIIRGQPEQYF. Here the CDR3 DNA reads TGTGCCATCATCCGAGGACAGCCCGAGCAGTACTTC.

This clonotype was seen only once. The genes are TRBV6-1 and TRBJ2-3; 8 bases agree with TRBD1. Germline assignment: CDR1 MNHNS and CDR2 SASEGT. Trimming at V came to 6 bases and at J to 3 bases, leaving 5 bases not matched to a gene. This CDR3 is 14 amino acids long. The CDR3 sequence is CASRQTGVTDTQYF. The CDR3 nucleotides are TGTGCCAGCAGACAGACAGGGGTGACAGATACGCAGTATTTT.

This clonotype has more than one count but fewer than ten. The chain links TRBV20-1 to TRBJ2-7; D may match TRBD1 or TRBD2 (6 bases each). Trimming left V 3 bases short and J 2 bases short, with 11 bases between. The CDR3 covers 13 residues. The V gene's germline CDR1 is DFQATT and CDR2 SNEGSKA (reference sequence). The CDR3 sequence: CSASDGGPYEQYF. The CDR3 region has the DNA TGCAGTGCTAGTGACGGGGGCCCCTACGAGCAGTACTTC.

The V call is TRBV4-3, the J call TRBJ1-6; 7 nucleotides align to TRBD1. Germline values: CDR1 LGHNA, CDR2 YSLEER. V trimming: 0 bases; J trimming: 7 bases; junction bases outside the gene matches: 6. The CDR3 covers 16 residues. The CDR3 loop reads CASSQEVGQPNSPLHF. In nucleotides, the CDR3 is TGCGCCAGCAGCCAAGAAGTGGGACAGCCAAATTCACCCCTCCACTTT.

The rearrangement links TRBV7-3 to TRBJ2-1, with 9 bases that match TRBD2. V gave up 2 bases and J gave up 4 bases; unmatched junction bases: 6. CDR1 SGHTA and CDR2 FQGTGA come from the germline V gene. The CDR3 consists of 16 residues. The DNA for the CDR3 is TGTGCCAGCAGCTTACGGTCCCTAGCGGGGTACAATGAGCAGTTCTTC. This encodes CASSLRSLAGYNEQFF. Based on the CDR3 plus reference TRBV7-3 and TRBJ2-1, the full variable domain is GAGVSQTPSNKVTEKGKYVELRCDPISGHTALYWYRQSLGQGPEFLIYFQGTGAADDSGLPNDRFFAVRPEGSVSTLKIQRTERGDSAVYLCASSLRSLAGYNEQFFGPGTRLTVL.

The J gene is TRBJ2-7, the V gene TRBV6-1; TRBD1 agrees at 9 bases. The junction had 25 bases not matched to a gene; V was cut back by 7 bases and J by 6 bases. From germline, CDR1 is MNHNS and CDR2 SASEGT. The CDR3 is made up of 19 amino acids. As DNA, the CDR3 is TGTGCCAGCATCTTACGAGGGACAGGGAGGACCTTGGGCCCGGGCGAGCAGTACTTC. Protein product: CASILRGTGRTLGPGEQYF.

The CDR3 spells CASSFGARKNTEAFF. The CDR3 DNA is TGTGCCAGCAGCTTCGGGGCGCGGAAGAACACTGAAGCTTTCTTT. The genes are TRBV7-2 and TRBJ1-1; weak D call: TRBD1 (5 bases). Trimming stripped 3 bases from V and 1 base from J, with 12 bases between. Germline-derived CDR1 and CDR2 are SGHTA and FQGNSA. The CDR3 covers 15 residues.

This clonotype was seen a handful of times. V is TRBV20-1 and J is TRBJ2-7; weak D call: TRBD2 (5 bases). The CDR3 length is 13 residues. The germline V gene encodes CDR1 DFQATT and CDR2 SNEGSKA (reference sequence). Trimming removed 4 bases from V and 7 bases from J, with 17 bases in between. The CDR3 loop reads CSAIWAAPGEQYF. For the CDR3, the DNA is TGCAGTGCTATCTGGGCGGCACCGGGGGAGCAGTACTTC.

J is TRBJ2-3 and V is TRBV29-1; TRBD1 matches at 7 bases. Trimming removed 7 bases from V and 6 bases from J; junction bases left unmatched: 10. The germline CDR1 and CDR2 sequences are SQVTM and ANQGSEA. There are 13 residues in the CDR3. The CDR3 loop reads CSGGTEVKDTQYF. The CDR3 DNA is TGCAGCGGGGGGACAGAAGTAAAGGATACGCAGTATTTT.

About this clonotype: A read error may produce the germline difference seen at one junction end. CDR3 coding DNA: TGTGCCAACTCACCCTCGGACAGTCCAGATTTCTACGAGCAGTACTTC. Translating it yields CANSPSDSPDFYEQYF. The rearrangement links TRBV18 to TRBJ2-7, with D perhaps TRBD1 (6 bases). Germline V gene data show CDR1 as KGHSH and CDR2 as LQKENI. The CDR3 contains 16 residues.

This clonotype appeared a single time. The chain recombines TRBV11-2 with TRBJ2-5; weak D call: TRBD2 (5 bases). The J call could be wrong; TRBJ2-4 is a better fit for the DNA end. Germline assignment: CDR1 SGHAT and CDR2 FQNNGV. The CDR3 totals 12 residues. CDR3: CASTKSRDIQYF. In DNA form, the CDR3 reads TGTGCCAGCACCAAGTCGAGGGACATTCAGTACTTC.

This sequence joins TRBV4-1 and TRBJ1-5, with TRBD1 identical over 8 bases. Germline CDR1 and CDR2: MGHRA and YSYEKL. V dropped 1 base and J dropped 3; count of bases not matched to a gene: 8. CDR3 length equals 17 residues. The CDR3 nucleotides are TGCGCCAGCAGCCAAGTCGGACGGGACAGGTACAATCAGCCCCAGCATTTT. Amino acid sequence: CASSQVGRDRYNQPQHF.

The rearrangement joins TRBV7-2 to TRBJ2-5; D might be TRBD1 (5 bases). Germline CDR1 is SGHTA and CDR2 is FQGNSA. Trimming took off 5 bases at V and 5 bases at J, with 12 bases between the two ends. This CDR3 is 13 amino acids long. In DNA form, the CDR3 reads TGTGCCAGCAGCCCCAGCAGGGTTGAGACCCAGTACTTC. Translated: CASSPSRVETQYF.

The chain carries TRBV6-5 and TRBJ1-2; perhaps TRBD1 as D (5 bases). This CDR3 spans 15 amino acids. V was pared by 5 bases and J by 4 bases, with 17 bases between. Germline V gene lookup returns CDR1 MNHEY and CDR2 SVGAGI. CDR3 in DNA: TGTGCCAGCAGTCGCAGCCGGGGCGGTCGCTATGGCTACACCTTC. Its protein is CASSRSRGGRYGYTF.

This clonotype has more than one count but fewer than ten. V usage is TRBV12-3 or TRBV12-4 and J usage is TRBJ1-5; D uncertain. This CDR3 is built from 14 residues. Trimming took off 5 bases at V and 2 bases at J, with 10 bases between the two ends. The CDR3 region is CASSVRSGNQPQHF. The CDR3, as DNA: TGTGCCAGCAGTGTACGGTCGGGCAATCAGCCCCAGCATTTT.

The rearrangement joins TRBV7-3 to TRBJ2-7; TRBD1 matches at 9 bases. The V and J ends lost 1 base and 5 bases, in that order; junction bases with no gene match: 6. Germline CDR1 reads SGHTA; CDR2 reads FQGTGA. The CDR3 runs to 15 residues. CDR3 coding DNA: TGTGCCAGCAGCTTAAAGGGACAGGGTATCCACGAGCAGTACTTC. It codes for CASSLKGQGIHEQYF.

This chain uses TRBV18 with TRBJ2-3; the match to TRBD2 covers 9 bases. J was trimmed by 6 bases and V by 3 bases; bases with no gene match: 7. CDR1 and CDR2 from the germline V gene are KGHSH and LQKENI. This CDR3 has 15 residues. The CDR3 reads CASSPQRGEADTQYF. The CDR3 nucleotides are TGTGCCAGCTCACCTCAGCGGGGGGAAGCGGATACGCAGTATTTT.

The rearrangement uses TRBV5-5 and TRBJ2-7, with 9 bases matching TRBD1. The germline gives CDR1 SGHKS, CDR2 YYEKEE (reference sequence). V shed 1 base and J 1 base; nucleotides not matched to a gene: 6. This CDR3 spans 16 amino acids. The CDR3 sequence is CASSLSTGGASYEQYF. In DNA form, the CDR3 reads TGTGCCAGCAGCTTGTCAACAGGGGGCGCATCCTACGAGCAGTACTTC.

This clonotype was counted between two and nine times. The chain uses TRBV4-1 and TRBJ1-2; 9 bases line up with TRBD1. Germline CDR1 and CDR2: MGHRA and YSYEKL. J gave up 2 bases and V 1 base, and 2 bases lay outside the gene matches. The CDR3 covers 15 residues. CDR3 coding DNA: TGCGCCAGCAGCCAAGTGGGGACAGGGAACTATGGCTACACCTTC. As protein: CASSQVGTGNYGYTF.

This clonotype turned up a few times. This chain joins TRBV6-6 and TRBJ1-2, with no clear D. The CDR3 is made up of 16 amino acids. Germline V gives CDR1 MNHNY, CDR2 SVGAGI (reference sequence). With 0 bases removed from V and 3 bases from J, the gap between germline ends came to 14 bases. The CDR3 DNA reads TGTGCCAGCAGTTACTCCGGCGGGCGCTACTACTATGGCTACACCTTC. Protein product: CASSYSGGRYYYGYTF.

This clonotype was found a few times. This rearrangement joins TRBV28 to TRBJ2-3, with TRBD2 identical over 13 bases. After removal of 6 bases from V and 3 bases from J, the junction contained 9 bases not matched to a gene. Per the germline V gene, CDR1 is MDHEN and CDR2 is SYDVKM. The CDR3 covers 17 residues. In nucleotides, the CDR3 is TGTGCCAGCAGAGGTTCGACTAGCGGGGGGTCTACAGATACGCAGTATTTT. Translated, it gives CASRGSTSGGSTDTQYF.

This sequence joins TRBV6-5 and TRBJ1-1, with a tentative D call TRBD1 (6 bases). V was pared by 6 bases and J by 4 bases, with 18 bases between. Germline CDR1 and CDR2: MNHEY and SVGAGI. The CDR3 is 15 residues long. The CDR3 region is CASSRTDSPPTEAFF. For the CDR3, the DNA is TGTGCCAGCAGCCGAACGGACAGTCCCCCCACTGAAGCTTTCTTT.

The rearrangement links TRBV3-1 to TRBJ1-2; the match to TRBD1 covers 10 bases. The CDR3 spans 14 residues. The junction had 2 bases not matched to a gene; V was cut back by 4 bases and J by 3 bases. Per germline, CDR1 LGHDT and CDR2 YNNKEL (reference sequence). Here the CDR3 DNA reads TGTGCCAGCAGCCGGGACAGGGGATACTATGGCTACACCTTC. Its protein product is CASSRDRGYYGYTF.

This clonotype was seen a few times. The chain joins TRBV10-3 to TRBJ2-1, with D perhaps matching TRBD1 (6 bases). Trimming cost V 4 bases and J 8 bases, with 18 bases left between them. This CDR3 contains 15 residues. Germline CDR1 ENHRY, CDR2 SYGVKD. The CDR3 bases are TGTGCCATCAGTGGAGAGGGGGTCTTTAGGGATGAGCAGTTCTTC. Translated, it gives CAISGEGVFRDEQFF.

This sequence joins TRBV14 and TRBJ1-4, with TRBD1 identical over 8 bases. The junction had 9 bases not matched to a gene; V was cut back by 4 bases and J by 5 bases. Germline CDR1 and CDR2: SGHDN and FVKESK. The CDR3 runs to 16 residues. For the CDR3, the DNA is TGTGCCAGCAGCCCTTACAGGGGGATCCCAAATGAAAAACTGTTTTTT. This translates into CASSPYRGIPNEKLFF. Full variable domain (missing parts from reference TRBV14 and TRBJ1-4): EAGVTQFPSHSVIEKGQTVTLRCDPISGHDNLYWYRRVMGKEIKFLLHFVKESKQDESGMPNNRFLAERTGGTYSTLKVQPAELEDSGVYFCASSPYRGIPNEKLFFGSGTQLSVL.